A selection of T cell receptor beta chains follows, all from one sample in a study of blood T cell repertoires in COVID-19. Sequencing was performed with immunoSEQ multiplex PCR; in TCRdb, only in-frame clones are kept and a portion is missing. Among around 250,000 clones, 80% to 90% were seen once, and the ten largest hold roughly 0.95%. The sequencing input was PBMCs or T cells enriched from blood (not recorded which). The receptors originated from a man over 45 who had been exposed to COVID-19. CDR3s include the opening cysteine and the closing phenylalanine or tryptophan. The D gene is left open where the match is weak. A row's size may be missing; if present it is once, few, many or a size class.

TRBV18,once,TRBJ1-4,TRBD1,CASSPYPGTGGSTNEKLFF,TGTGCCAGCTCACCTTACCCCGGGACAGGGGGCTCGACTAATGAAAAACTGTTTTTT
TRBV9,once,TRBJ1-6,.,CASSQDRWSSPLHF,TGTGCCAGCAGCCAGGACAGATGGAGTTCACCCCTCCACTTT
TRBV28,.,TRBJ2-4,.,CASSFPGGYAKNIQYF,TGTGCCAGCAGTTTTCCAGGGGGGTATGCCAAAAACATTCAGTACTTC
TRBV9,once,TRBJ1-1,TRBD1,CASSGPIGQGTEAFF,TGTGCCAGCAGCGGGCCAATTGGACAGGGCACTGAAGCTTTCTTT
TRBV28,.,TRBJ2-3,TRBD1,CASSFRRTGADTQYF,TGTGCCAGCAGTTTTAGGAGGACAGGGGCAGATACGCAGTATTTT
TRBV19,.,TRBJ2-5,TRBD2,CASSIRTSGVLQETQYF,TGTGCCAGTAGTATCAGGACTAGCGGGGTCCTACAAGAGACCCAGTACTTC
TRBV7-9,.,TRBJ1-2,.,CASNLGQGFYGYTF,TGTGCCAGCAACTTGGGGCAGGGATTCTATGGCTACACCTTC
TRBV4-2,.,TRBJ1-2,TRBD1,CASSQGRGSHYGYTF,TGTGCCAGCAGCCAAGGCAGGGGGAGTCACTATGGCTACACCTTC
TRBV7-2,.,TRBJ2-3,TRBD2,CASSLALTSGTDTQYF,TGTGCCAGCAGCTTAGCTCTTACTAGCGGCACAGATACGCAGTATTTT
TRBV20-1,.,TRBJ1-3,.,CSVTDSRSGNTIYF,TGCAGTGTTACTGACAGTCGCTCTGGAAACACCATATATTTT
TRBV2,.,TRBJ1-4,TRBD1,CACSDRSNEKLFF,TGTGCCTGCTCGGACAGGAGTAATGAAAAACTGTTTTTT
TRBV28,few,TRBJ1-5,.,CASRPSGGAGYSNQPQHF,TGTGCCAGCAGACCTTCGGGGGGCGCGGGGTATAGCAATCAGCCCCAGCATTTT
TRBV27,.,TRBJ2-7,TRBD2,CASSSSGAVSYEQYF,TGTGCCAGCAGTTCGAGCGGGGCGGTCTCCTACGAGCAGTACTTC
TRBV5-1,once,TRBJ2-5,.,CASSSLPLETQYF,TGCGCCAGCAGCTCCCTTCCCCTGGAGACCCAGTACTTC
TRBV15,.,TRBJ2-7,TRBD2,CATSRDPGGEQYF,TGTGCCACCAGCAGAGACCCGGGGGGAGAGCAGTACTTC
TRBV7-2,.,TRBJ2-7,TRBD2,CASSLVAGGPDEQYF,TGTGCCAGCAGCTTAGTAGCGGGGGGCCCCGACGAGCAGTACTTC
TRBV28,few,TRBJ1-2,.,CASSRRRDGYTF,TGTGCCAGCAGCCGCCGCAGGGATGGCTACACCTTC
TRBV7-9,.,TRBJ1-1,.,CASSFGRGEAFF,TGTGCCAGCAGCTTTGGCCGGGGGGAAGCTTTCTTT
TRBV10-3,.,TRBJ2-1,TRBD1,CAISDSPGQGAGEQFF,TGTGCCATCAGTGACTCTCCGGGACAGGGGGCAGGTGAGCAGTTCTTC
TRBV5-4,.,TRBJ2-5,.,CASSLWRGRGETQYF,TGTGCCAGCAGCTTGTGGAGGGGCAGGGGGGAGACCCAGTACTTC
TRBV5-1,.,TRBJ1-1,.,CASRGSDILNTEAFF,TGCGCCAGCAGAGGCTCGGACATCCTGAACACTGAAGCTTTCTTT
TRBV28,.,TRBJ1-4,.,CASSFLEATNEKLFF,TGTGCCAGCAGTTTCTTGGAGGCAACTAATGAAAAACTGTTTTTT
TRBV7-2,.,TRBJ2-7,TRBD1,CASRTGTGASYEQYF,TGTGCCAGCAGAACCGGGACAGGAGCTTCCTACGAGCAGTACTTC
TRBV2,.,TRBJ1-1,.,CASSDYSEAFF,TGTGCCAGCAGTGATTACAGTGAAGCTTTCTTT
TRBV5-1,few,TRBJ1-1,TRBD1,CASSWAPIETGGMTEAFF,TGCGCCAGCAGCTGGGCCCCTATTGAGACAGGGGGCATGACTGAAGCTTTCTTT
TRBV7-9,.,TRBJ1-1,.,CASKGPTEAFF,TGTGCCAGCAAGGGGCCCACTGAAGCTTTCTTT
TRBV29-1,.,TRBJ1-4,.,CSVGQSNEKLFF,TGCAGCGTTGGACAGAGTAATGAAAAACTGTTTTTT
TRBV27,.,TRBJ2-3,TRBD2,CASSKQTPYIAGGPRTDTQYF,TGTGCCAGCAGCAAACAGACCCCGTATATAGCGGGAGGGCCCCGCACAGATACGCAGTATTTT
TRBV3-1/TRBV3-2,.,TRBJ2-5,.,CASSQLLSRGETQYF,TGTGCCAGCAGCCAACTCCTCTCGAGGGGGGAGACCCAGTACTTC
TRBV3-1/TRBV3-2,.,TRBJ2-7,TRBD1,CASSQTGGGYEQYF,TGTGCCAGCAGCCAGACAGGGGGCGGCTACGAGCAGTACTTC
TRBV9,.,TRBJ2-3,TRBD2,CASSGGLAESTDTQYF,TGTGCCAGCAGCGGCGGACTAGCGGAGTCCACAGATACGCAGTATTTT
TRBV3-1/TRBV3-2,.,TRBJ2-3,TRBD2,CASSQRPAGGTDTQYF,TGTGCCAGCAGCCAAAGGCCCGCGGGGGGCACAGATACGCAGTATTTT
TRBV5-5,.,TRBJ2-2,.,CASSLNPGTGELFF,TGTGCCAGCAGCTTGAACCCGGGCACCGGGGAGCTGTTTTTT
TRBV28,.,TRBJ1-5,.,CASSPSSRGRNQPQHF,TGTGCCAGCAGTCCATCCTCAAGGGGTAGGAATCAGCCCCAGCATTTT
TRBV29-1,.,TRBJ2-3,TRBD1,CSGQGAGTDTQYF,TGCAGCGGACAGGGGGCTGGCACAGATACGCAGTATTTT
TRBV20-1,.,TRBJ2-2,TRBD1,CSASPGTGATGELFF,TGCAGTGCTAGTCCCGGGACAGGGGCCACCGGGGAGCTGTTTTTT
TRBV18,.,TRBJ1-2,.,CASSLAGEYGYTF,TGTGCCAGCTCACTGGCAGGGGAGTATGGCTACACCTTC
TRBV9,.,TRBJ2-7,.,CASSPRDNSGEQYF,TGTGCCAGCAGCCCCCGGGACAATTCGGGGGAGCAGTACTTC
TRBV19,.,TRBJ2-1,TRBD2,CASSISGREYNEQFF,TGTGCCAGTAGTATAAGCGGGAGGGAGTACAATGAGCAGTTCTTC
TRBV7-2,.,TRBJ1-2,.,CASSPPGGGIYGYTF,TGTGCCAGCAGCCCCCCTGGGGGGGGAATCTATGGCTACACCTTC
TRBV3-1/TRBV3-2,.,TRBJ2-5,.,CASSGRGWETQYF,TGTGCCAGCAGCGGCAGGGGATGGGAGACCCAGTACTTC
TRBV2,.,TRBJ1-5,.,CASSGGGPTPQHF,TGTGCCAGCAGTGGTGGGGGCCCTACGCCCCAGCATTTT
TRBV28,.,TRBJ2-1,.,CAGGDSYNEQFF,TGTGCCGGAGGGGACAGCTACAATGAGCAGTTCTTC
TRBV19,.,TRBJ1-1,TRBD1,CASSYWTGFLMNTEAFF,TGTGCCAGTAGTTACTGGACAGGGTTTCTTATGAACACTGAAGCTTTCTTT
TRBV4-2,.,TRBJ1-6,.,CASSQVRTYNSPLHF,TGTGCCAGCAGCCAAGTTCGGACTTATAATTCACCCCTCCACTTT
TRBV30,.,TRBJ1-2,.,CAWAPGWSGGYTF,TGTGCCTGGGCCCCGGGGTGGAGTGGTGGCTACACCTTC
TRBV5-4,once,TRBJ2-3,TRBD2,CASSLASGGVDTQYF,TGTGCCAGCAGCTTGGCTAGCGGGGGGGTAGATACGCAGTATTTT
TRBV9,.,TRBJ2-3,TRBD2,CASSGRTSITDTQYF,TGTGCCAGCAGCGGCAGGACTAGCATCACAGATACGCAGTATTTT